This T cell receptor beta chain originates from a study of immune evolution from preneoplasia to lung adenocarcinoma. Notes on the study in general: Later-stage lesions appeared to have more T cells, more diversity, less clonality.

The data were produced by immunoSEQ multiplex PCR, yet TCRdb's version contains in-frame clones alone and is incomplete. The sample has over 30,000 clones; 74% are singletons. Points on this clone: Its specificity is not known.

The germline V gene encodes CDR1 SQVTM and CDR2 ANQGSEA. V was shortened by 7 bases and J by 14 bases, with 20 bases between the two germline ends. The CDR3 extends over 12 amino acids. Sequencing input: FFPE invasive lung adenocarcinoma tissue. This sequence originates from a person in their sixties or seventies with lung adenocarcinoma. The chain couples TRBV29-1 to TRBJ1-4; D is possibly TRBD1 (5 bases). In DNA, the CDR3 is TGCAGCGCAAAAGGCCAGGCCGGGGGGCTGTTTTTT. Encoded protein: CSAKGQAGGLFF.